This T cell receptor (beta chain) was found in a study of blood T cells in healthy people across ages. Study-wide results and caveats: PBMCs went unsorted, and a conclusive naive versus antigen-experienced comparison was therefore prevented. Roughly linear declines in TCR beta diversity per million T cells occurred with age.

This clonotype appeared once. Its antigen remains unknown. V was cut by 3 bases and J by 6 bases, with 12 bases left in between. Germline V gene data show CDR1 as MNHEY and CDR2 as SVGEGT. The CDR3 sequence is 14 residues long. The authors ran a second PCR of about 7 to 12 cycles using a sample-barcoded 5' primer and a J-beta primer mix. TCRdb called the 5' RACE reads again in MiXCR, with one record for every CDR3 protein. The sample records about 1.5 million distinct CDR3 sequences, roughly 43% being singletons. The sequence derives from a woman aged 18-29 years in good health. The chain joins TRBV6-2 or TRBV6-3 to TRBJ2-1; D may be TRBD2 (6 bases). The material sequenced was blood. CDR3 region: CASSYAGFANEQFF. For the CDR3, the DNA is TGTGCCAGCAGTTATGCGGGGTTCGCCAATGAGCAGTTCTTC.